This T cell receptor (beta chain) was recorded in a study of PD-1 blockade in classical Hodgkin lymphoma. Findings and limits, study-wide: Reported baseline diversity: healthy donors highest, relapsed/refractory patients lowest.

Of note for this clone: The antigen remains undetermined.

Profiled with immunoSEQ multiplex PCR; TCRdb holds only in-frame clones, not every one. The sample lists approximately 41,000 clones, roughly 86% occurring once. Germline-derived CDR1 and CDR2 are MDHEN and SYDVKM. V lost 5 bases and J lost 2; bases outside the gene matches: 11. The CDR3 loop spans 19 amino acids. Every patient had relapsed following autologous stem cell transplantation, and cohorts differed in brentuximab vedotin exposure. This chain joins TRBV28 and TRBJ2-2, with 13 nucleotides matching TRBD2. This receptor was taken from a human donor with classical Hodgkin lymphoma. Sequences were derived from peripheral blood mononuclear cells (PBMCs), sampled before the second cycle of nivolumab. The CDR3 loop reads CASSPRMGLAGFNTGELFF. Written as DNA, the CDR3 is TGTGCCAGCAGTCCTCGAATGGGACTAGCGGGATTTAACACCGGGGAGCTGTTTTTT.